The 23 T cell receptor beta chains presented below share a single source sample, sequenced in a study of a mutant IDH1 vaccine in newly diagnosed glioma. The table came from immunoSEQ multiplex PCR; TCRdb's copy has only in-frame clones and leaves some out. There are some 130,000 clones in the sample; about 80% occur only once, and under 7% lies in the top ten. Time point here: week 11, during vaccination. Topical imiquimod was applied with each vaccine dose, which held 300 ug of mutant IDH1 20-mer peptide. Their target antigens are unknown. This specimen consisted of PBMCs, obtained from a glioma patient whose treatment included an IDH1 peptide vaccine. These receptors were taken from a man in his forties with glioma.

The chain has TRBV19 and TRBJ2-1, with D perhaps matching TRBD2 (6 bases). Per germline, CDR1 LNHDA and CDR2 SQIVND (reference sequence). With 3 bases removed from V and 2 bases from J, the gap between germline ends came to 8 bases. This CDR3 has 14 amino acids. The CDR3 sequence: CASSIRGTYNEQFF. CDR3 sequence (DNA): TGTGCCAGTAGTATTCGGGGGACCTACAATGAGCAGTTCTTC.

The V call is TRBV5-1, the J call TRBJ1-3; D gene uncertain. This CDR3 spans 14 amino acids. Trimming shortened V by 0 bases and J by 3 bases, and 7 bases separated the two germline ends. Germline CDR1 and CDR2: SGHRS and YFSETQ. The CDR3 coding sequence is TGCGCCAGCAGCTTGGCGAACTATGGAAACACCATATATTTT. Translating gives CASSLANYGNTIYF.

The V and J genes are TRBV6-4 and TRBJ1-3; D unresolved. V was clipped by 9 bases and J by 5 bases, with 5 bases between them. The V gene's germline CDR1 is MRHNA and CDR2 SNTAGT. There are 10 residues in the CDR3. Written as DNA, the CDR3 is TGTGCCAGAATTCGAAACACCATATATTTT. Translation: CARIRNTIYF.

The V call is TRBV28, the J call TRBJ2-7, with D possibly matching TRBD1 (6 bases). Trimming took off 4 bases at V and 2 bases at J, with 15 bases between the two ends. The CDR3 is 15 amino acids. Germline V gene lookup returns CDR1 MDHEN and CDR2 SYDVKM. Written as DNA, the CDR3 is TGTGCCAGCAGTTCACCAGGGGTCCCACCCTACGAGCAGTACTTC. This codes for CASSSPGVPPYEQYF.

This clone was seen a single time. The CDR3 is CASSVGPINGYTF. The CDR3 nucleotides are TGTGCCAGCAGCGTAGGGCCCATTAATGGCTACACCTTC. The V and J genes are TRBV9 and TRBJ1-2; D is uncertain. CDR1 is SGDLS, CDR2 YYNGEE, per germline. Trimming shortened V by 0 bases and J by 6 bases, and 9 bases separated the two germline ends. The CDR3 extends over 13 amino acids.

The rearrangement joins TRBV6-5 to TRBJ2-1, with 12 nucleotides matching TRBD2. V shed 6 bases and J 8 bases; nucleotides not matched to a gene: 8. Germline V lookup: CDR1 MNHEY, CDR2 SVGAGI. The CDR3 is made up of 15 amino acids. CDR3 amino acids: CASSETSGGVHEQFF. In DNA form, the CDR3 reads TGTGCCAGCAGCGAGACTAGCGGGGGAGTCCATGAGCAGTTCTTC.

The genes are TRBV19 and TRBJ2-7; the match to TRBD1 covers 7 bases. The CDR3 is 14 amino acids. From germline, CDR1 is LNHDA and CDR2 SQIVND (reference sequence). V lost 6 bases and J lost 1; bases outside the gene matches: 6. CDR3: CASSLTGASYEQYF. CDR3 DNA: TGTGCCAGTAGCTTAACAGGGGCATCCTACGAGCAGTACTTC. The full variable domain, in which reference TRBV19 and TRBJ2-7 provide the parts outside the CDR3, is DGGITQSPKYLFRKEGQNVTLSCEQNLNHDAMYWYRQDPGQGLRLIYYSQIVNDFQKGDIAEGYSVSREKKESFPLTVTSAQKNPTAFYLCASSLTGASYEQYFGPGTRLTVT.

The chain employs TRBV7-9 and TRBJ2-5; 9 bases line up with TRBD1. The V gene end was trimmed by 4 bases and the J gene end by 2 bases; junction bases not matched to a gene: 5. CDR1 is SEHNR, CDR2 FQNEAQ, per germline (reference sequence). The CDR3 extends over 15 amino acids. CDR3 in DNA: TGTGCCAGCAGCTCGCCGGGACAGGGACAAGAGACCCAGTACTTC. Residues: CASSSPGQGQETQYF. The whole variable domain, remainder taken from reference TRBV7-9 and TRBJ2-5, is DTGVSQNPRHKITKRGQNVTFRCDPISEHNRLYWYRQTLGQGPEFLTYFQNEAQLEKSRLLSDRFSAERPKGSFSTLEIQRTEQGDSAMYLCASSSPGQGQETQYFGPGTRLLVL.

The chain uses TRBV10-3 and TRBJ2-6; D is perhaps TRBD1 (6 bases). The CDR3 loop spans 16 amino acids. The germline V gene encodes CDR1 ENHRY and CDR2 SYGVKD. The V and J ends lost 6 bases and 1 base respectively, with 13 bases between them. The CDR3 bases are TGTGCCATCAGAACAGGGCAGGGGTCTGGGGCCAACGTCCTGACTTTC. This codes for CAIRTGQGSGANVLTF.

This clone appeared many times. The V and J genes are TRBV5-6 and TRBJ2-3, with a weak D call TRBD2 (5 bases). CDR3 length: 15 residues. The V end was cut by 2 bases, the J end by 3 bases, with 13 bases between. Germline-derived CDR1 and CDR2 are SGHDT and YYEEEE. The CDR3 is CASSFREQLTDTQYF. The CDR3 DNA sequence: TGTGCCAGCAGCTTCCGGGAACAGTTAACAGATACGCAGTATTTT.

This chain uses TRBV30 with TRBJ2-3, with 13 bases matching TRBD2. With V trimmed by 8 bases and J by 4 bases, 18 bases remained unmatched. The CDR3 is 18 residues long. Looked up from germline, CDR1 is GTSNPN and CDR2 is SVGIG (reference sequence). The CDR3 is CAGTTSGRVWDSSDTQYF. For the CDR3, the DNA is TGTGCCGGAACAACTAGCGGGAGGGTCTGGGATAGTTCAGATACGCAGTATTTT.

This clone was seen once. The chain employs TRBV27 and TRBJ1-2; D perhaps matches TRBD1 (5 bases). Germline assignment: CDR1 MNHEY and CDR2 SMNVEV (reference sequence). The CDR3 covers 13 residues. The ends were cut back, 3 bases at V and 4 bases at J, with 9 bases in the middle. CDR3 in amino acids: CASSLVRGYGYTF. DNA for the CDR3: TGTGCCAGCAGTTTGGTGAGGGGCTATGGCTACACCTTC.

CDR3 nucleotide sequence: TGTGCCAGCAGCTTACACTTCTACGAGCAGTACTTC. Encoded protein: CASSLHFYEQYF. The rearrangement links TRBV7-9 to TRBJ2-7; D remains ambiguous. The CDR3 totals 12 residues. Trimming shortened V by 2 bases and J by 3 bases, and 5 bases separated the two germline ends. The germline V gene has CDR1 SEHNR and CDR2 FQNEAQ (reference sequence).

This rearrangement joins TRBV7-2 to TRBJ1-5; D call uncertain. Trimming stripped 0 bases from V and 1 base from J, with 10 bases between. The CDR3 covers 16 residues. Germline V gene sequence: CDR1 SGHTA, CDR2 FQGNSA. CDR3 amino acids: CASSLAPLGSNQPQHF. Here the CDR3 DNA reads TGTGCCAGCAGCTTAGCGCCTTTGGGGAGCAATCAGCCCCAGCATTTT.

The V gene is TRBV5-6, the J gene TRBJ2-7; 7 bases agree with TRBD1. The V and J ends lost 4 bases and 2 bases, in that order; junction bases with no gene match: 6. Per the germline V gene, CDR1 is SGHDT and CDR2 is YYEEEE. There are 14 residues in the CDR3. CDR3 in amino acids: CASSPGTVTYEQYF. CDR3 in DNA: TGTGCCAGCAGCCCCGGGACAGTGACCTACGAGCAGTACTTC.

The V and J genes are TRBV5-1 and TRBJ2-3; 10 nucleotides align to TRBD2. Trimming at V came to 4 bases and at J to 5 bases, leaving 13 bases not matched to a gene. From germline, CDR1 is SGHRS and CDR2 YFSETQ. The CDR3 contains 17 residues. The CDR3 reads CASSPGFSGGIGDTQYF. The DNA of the CDR3 is TGCGCCAGCAGCCCCGGTTTTAGCGGGGGGATTGGAGATACGCAGTATTTT.

This clone has only one observation. The CDR3 protein is CASSQGGAGSADREQYF. The CDR3 DNA is TGCGCCAGCAGCCAAGGGGGGGCGGGGAGCGCGGATCGGGAGCAGTACTTC. This rearrangement joins TRBV4-3 to TRBJ2-7; D tentatively reads TRBD1 or TRBD2 (6 bases each). The CDR3 has 17 residues. V lost 1 base, J lost 7 bases, and 23 bases lay in between. Per germline, CDR1 LGHNA and CDR2 YSLEER.

The J gene is TRBJ1-2, the V gene TRBV4-1; D gene unclear. Per the germline V gene, CDR1 is MGHRA and CDR2 is YSYEKL. Trimming removed 3 bases at V and 8 bases at J, with 13 bases between. The CDR3 sequence is 13 residues long. Here the CDR3 DNA reads TGCGCCAGCAGCCAGCCCTCGGGGAAAGGCTACACCTTC. Protein product: CASSQPSGKGYTF.

The chain carries TRBV28 and TRBJ1-5, with TRBD1 identical over 7 bases. V trimming: 6 bases; J trimming: 0 bases; junction bases outside the gene matches: 2. This CDR3 is built from 14 residues. Germline-derived CDR1 and CDR2 are MDHEN and SYDVKM. The CDR3 spells CASRRQGSNQPQHF. The CDR3 nucleotides are TGTGCCAGCAGGCGACAGGGTAGCAATCAGCCCCAGCATTTT.

The chain recombines TRBV6-6 with TRBJ1-3; TRBD1 aligns across 8 bases. This CDR3 has 13 amino acids. The V segment lost 8 bases and the J segment 4 bases; nucleotides outside the gene matches: 4. CDR1 MNHNY and CDR2 SVGAGI come from the germline V gene (reference sequence). CDR3 nucleotide sequence: TGTGCCAGCGGACAGGGCGGGGGAAACACCATATATTTT. Translated, it gives CASGQGGGNTIYF.

This clone appeared a single time. CDR3 protein: CASSETSRGGRARETQYF. CDR3 nucleotide sequence: TGTGCCAGCAGTGAAACATCCCGGGGCGGGAGGGCGAGGGAGACCCAGTACTTC. V and J are TRBV2 and TRBJ2-5; 9 bases map to TRBD2. The trim removed 2 bases at V and 5 bases at J, leaving 15 bases unmatched. The CDR3 runs to 18 residues. CDR1 and CDR2 from the germline V gene are SNHLY and FYNNEI.

The chain links TRBV7-6 to TRBJ2-7; D ambiguous. The length of the CDR3 is 16 residues. V was clipped by 1 base and J by 1 base, with 14 bases between them. Germline CDR1 SGHVS, CDR2 FNYEAQ. The CDR3 sequence: CASSLGPEWGSYEQYF. The DNA for the CDR3 is TGTGCCAGCAGCTTAGGGCCGGAGTGGGGTTCCTACGAGCAGTACTTC.

The chain recombines TRBV7-8 with TRBJ2-1; 9 bases map to TRBD2. Germline V gene data show CDR1 as SGHVS and CDR2 as FQNEAQ. There are 16 residues in the CDR3. J gave up 8 bases and V 1 base, and 9 bases lay outside the gene matches. CDR3 nucleotide sequence: TGTGCCAGCAGCTTAGGAGGCGGGAGGGCCTTCTATGAGCAGTTCTTC. Translated: CASSLGGGRAFYEQFF.